The sample holds one count of the clone carrying this T cell receptor (beta chain). The sample comes from a study of blood T cell repertoires in COVID-19. Looking at the study overall: Researchers got acute and convalescent COVID-19 samples from the United States, Italy and Spain. The cDNA or gDNA used as material had been derived from T cells, B-cell-depleted T cells, or PBMCs.

The length of the CDR3 is 15 residues. Per germline, CDR1 SEHNR and CDR2 FQNEAQ (reference sequence). Trimming took off 10 bases at V and 5 bases at J, with 21 bases between the two ends. Original data processing: The authors estimated nucleated cell counts from reference gene primer amplification. Sequencing used immunoSEQ multiplex PCR; TCRdb keeps in-frame clones, though not all of them. V, J and clone size reflect that table, while D and trimming were determined from the DNA. The table has over 150,000 clones, around 87% seen once. Sequenced: peripheral blood. The receptor comes from a young woman who had recovered from COVID-19. The rearrangement uses TRBV7-9 and TRBJ2-1, with TRBD1 as a possible D gene (6 bases). The CDR3 reads CATHPPRDKNNEQFF. CDR3 bases: TGTGCCACACACCCGCCCCGGGACAAGAACAATGAGCAGTTCTTC.